The TCR beta chain described here comes from a study of control samples from healthy donors and cancer patients (TCRdb year 2020). V gives up 4 bases and J gives up 2 bases, and the segment between their germline ends measures 14 bases. Spanning cysteine to phenylalanine, the CDR3 consists of 15 amino acids. Only the CDR3 region is kept as DNA, spanning 45 bases read in frame from base 1. CDR1 SGHDN and CDR2 FVKESK were looked up in the germline V gene. The table lists this clone with a count of one. The specificity of this receptor is unknown. No base-level quality is on record; no much larger clone is a single base apart. The library was prepared using the immunoSEQ multiplex PCR assay. What TCRdb holds here is the immuneACCESS table cut down to in-frame rearrangements. Part of the clones is not present; checked against another copy, under half of the missing clones reflect an unresolved V gene, and the others are unexplained. A total of roughly 170,000 clones appear in this sample, approximately 95% of them only once. The ten top clones hold almost 1.5% of the sample.

Recombination joined TRBV14 with TRBJ1-1, with a weak D call of TRBD1 (6 bases match). The receptor was isolated from a man younger than 30 in good health. The sample comprised blood. The CDR3 is CASSLRQVYNTEAFF. The DNA sequence is as follows: TGTGCCAGCAGCCTCCGACAGGTTTACAACACTGAAGCTTTCTTT.